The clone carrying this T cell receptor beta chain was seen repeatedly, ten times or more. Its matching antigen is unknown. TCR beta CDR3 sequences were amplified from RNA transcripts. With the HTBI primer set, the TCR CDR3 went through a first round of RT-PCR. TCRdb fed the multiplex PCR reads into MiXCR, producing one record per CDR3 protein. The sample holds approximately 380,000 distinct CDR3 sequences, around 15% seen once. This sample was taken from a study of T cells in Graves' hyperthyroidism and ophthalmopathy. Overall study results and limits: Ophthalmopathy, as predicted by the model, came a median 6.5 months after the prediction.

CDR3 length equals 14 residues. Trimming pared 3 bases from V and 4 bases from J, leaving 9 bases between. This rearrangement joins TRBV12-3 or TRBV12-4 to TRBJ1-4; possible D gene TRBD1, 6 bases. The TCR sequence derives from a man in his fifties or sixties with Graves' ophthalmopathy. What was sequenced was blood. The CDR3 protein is CASSLRTDNEKLFF. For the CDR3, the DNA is TGTGCCAGCAGTTTGCGGACAGATAATGAAAAACTGTTTTTT.